This T cell receptor beta chain appears in the sequencing data of a study of naive and memory T cell subsets. Whole-study findings and limits: RNA-based TCR counts may shift with T cell activation and differentiation. In naive cells, over 90% of TCR sequences were seen only once.

Sorting gates: effector memory CD45RA-CD27-, EMRA CD45RA+CD27-. Germline loops: CDR1 SNHLY, CDR2 FYNNEI. The CDR3 contains 16 residues. V shed 5 bases and J shed 2 bases, with 17 bases lying between them. In regard to this clonotype: Antigen unknown.

Both TRBC1 and TRBC2 were covered by a beta constant-region primer of two equimolar oligonucleotides. The ligated cDNA underwent four PCR rounds using SP2 and nested alpha and beta constant-region primers. TCRdb re-derived calls from the UMI-ligation and nested PCR reads in MiXCR, one entry per CDR3 protein. The sample has 25,000 to 40,000 distinct CDR3 sequences, approximately 17% seen once. The sequence was collected from a human donor in good health. This rearrangement joins TRBV2 to TRBJ2-3; D gene ambiguous. The sample consisted of effector memory CD4+ T cells from blood. Subset in this sample: effector memory, CD45RA- CD27-. The CDR3 nucleotides are TGTGCCAGCAGTTTCCGAGACGGACGTTTCACAGATACGCAGTATTTT. It encodes CASSFRDGRFTDTQYF.